The source of this T cell receptor beta chain is a study of cytomegalovirus exposure and HLA in healthy donors (dated by TCRdb to 2016 to 2017). Background for the entire study: An earlier analysis of a few hundred of the donors reported 250 to 350 Gb of sequence data and around 120 million unique TCR beta sequences obtained from about 170 million T cells. An early release that covered some 630 HLA-typed donors contained approximately 300 gigabases of sequencing data and tens of millions of unique TCR sequences. Of the roughly 400 genotyped donors, around 81% fell in the genetic ancestry cluster associated with self-reported Caucasian donors. The study aimed to test whether signatures of past pathogen exposure could be identified by cataloging public T cell receptors. Using immunosequencing, the study profiled T cell repertoires from about 620 subjects and related those repertoires to cytomegalovirus serostatus. Along with the approximately 700-subject first cohort, a separate validation cohort of over a hundred different subjects was used. To predict cytomegalovirus infection status, the study combined high-throughput TCR immunosequencing, statistical association of individual TCRs with disease status, and machine learning. To study patterns of TCR occurrence, a later analysis re-analyzed previously published TCR beta repertoires from just over 650 donors and added high-resolution HLA genotyping. The later analysis used no new phenotypic data to find candidate immune exposures, relying instead on TCR beta sequences and their occurrence across donors. In an earlier analysis of over 550 of the donors, high-throughput TCR beta sequencing was used to judge whether each TCR beta V gene segment behaved as functional or pseudogenic. Donor age, sex, ethnicity and CMV serostatus were compiled together with the repertoire data. A later genetic analysis took genome-wide SNP genotypes for about three fifths of the 666 donors and used that subset as a discovery cohort. All discovery cohort repertoires had been generated on a single sequencing platform. HLA typing covered class I and class II loci at four-digit resolution. Typing coverage varied by locus: roughly 620-640 donors for A, B, C, DRB1 and DQB1; approximately 500 for DQA1; over 600 for DPA1; 450 to 480 for DPB1. Roughly 5 DR-DQ haplotypes were handled as single units for association and clustering, since linkage in the cohort was strong. On average, over 200,000 unique TCR beta nucleotide sequences were sequenced per donor among more than 350 genotyped donors of the cohort, with roughly a sixth of those sequences being non-productive.

The cohort was made up of roughly 670 healthy bone marrow donors. At the time of sampling, all cohort members were nominally healthy, though unrecorded immune exposures were likely present. The donor was CMV seronegative and was included in the group of a few hundred seronegative cohort members. Each donor provided a peripheral blood sample, and peripheral blood mononuclear cells were used for TCR beta sequencing. The Qiagen DNeasy Blood Extraction Kit was used to extract genomic DNA from the blood cell samples. Reading the germline V gene gives CDR1 SGHTA and CDR2 FQGNSA. The trim is 3 bases for V and 2 bases for J, with a gap of 13 bases between the germline ends. The CDR3 starts with the cysteine, ends with the phenylalanine, and has 15 residues. This entry keeps only the CDR3 DNA: 45 bases, framed from base 1. The paper as a whole reports these results and caveats: According to a later genetic analysis, donors in an Asian-associated ancestry cluster had fewer N-insertions in productive TCRs than the roughly 700-donor mean. The authors suggested that the approach could potentially be extended to other disease states and immunological phenotypes. The 87-base-pair reads could not distinguish some IMGT-functional V segments, including TRBV6-2 and TRBV6-3, so those segments were excluded. V-gene and J-gene trimming of TCR beta chains was associated with a missense DCLRE1C variant in a later genetic analysis, and the association was replicated in an independent cohort. CMV serostatus was the only immune exposure information available for the cohort. In an earlier analysis of 450 to 750 of the donors, most TCR beta V segments appeared in productive rearrangements about 87% or about 30% of the time, broadly matching IMGT annotations. In the study, roughly 160 TCR beta chains were listed as associated with cytomegalovirus. A later analysis found that TCR association rates varied across HLA loci, with DRB1 alleles showing the most associated TCRs and HLA-C alleles the fewest. Cytomegalovirus status was reported to be diagnosed by the classifier with high specificity and sensitivity in both the original and validation cohorts. When HLA alleles, especially DR and DQ, strongly co-occurred, attributing TCR associations to individual alleles was difficult. A further reported finding was that TCR beta sequences accurately predicted the HLA-A and HLA-B alleles for most subjects in the first cohort. Correlated functional status among segregating V segments might reflect linkage disequilibrium, but an unknown experimental factor could not be ruled out. Presence/absence analyses assumed roughly uniform sequencing depth across donors, an assumption that may not hold. Most CMV-associated TCR beta chains appeared to be HLA-restricted in a later analysis, and the HLA associations seemed to be driven largely by CMV exposure. About 17 rarely observed V segments, including chromosome 9 orphons, were excluded from the earlier analysis of some 590 of the donors because counts were too low. Because HLA typing was unavailable for some donors at each locus, only the typed subset was used in association tests. The sequencing pipeline was judged likely to have produced a cluster of highly shared sequence variants as a technical artifact. In a later analysis, HLA-associated TCR beta chains showed more clonal expansion and lower generation probabilities than non-associated chains that were equally common. While some public TCRs were present in many individuals, most TCR sequences turned up only very rarely across donors. The cohort was sequenced for TCR beta chains only, and without alpha or paired-chain data the features that could be detected were limited. In vitro tests confirmed that a few of the cytomegalovirus-associated TCR beta chains recognize cytomegalovirus antigens. In a later analysis, 16,951 TCR beta sequences were associated with specific HLA alleles at a false discovery rate of 0.05. A later analysis reported that several top co-occurrence clusters appeared linked to parvovirus B19, influenza, CMV and Epstein-Barr virus.

Library method: the immunoSEQ multiplex PCR assay. The multiplex PCR relied on a mix of 60 forward primers for TCR Vbeta segments and 13 reverse primers for TCR Jbeta segments. A multiplex PCR assay on genomic DNA amplified the CDR3 region of rearranged TCR beta genes. The Illumina HiSeq System was used to sequence the amplified TCR beta libraries as 87-base-pair reads. The paper's processing steps were these. Across the 600 to 700 repertoires, a later analysis counted 78 million or so unique TCR beta chains, 9.5 million to 12 million of which were shared by at least two donors. Raw reads were error-corrected and collapsed into unique sequences with a nearest-neighbor algorithm that merged closely related sequences to remove PCR and sequencing errors. V, D and J gene segments were assigned by aligning CDR3 sequences to IMGT reference sequences. For a sequence to be retained, a match of at least six nucleotides to both a V gene segment and a J gene segment was required. Rearrangements were classified as productive when the CDR3 lacked stop codons and remained in frame with V and J, and all other rearrangements were classified as non-productive. CDR3 was defined by IMGT convention, running from the second conserved V-encoded cysteine to the conserved J-encoded phenylalanine. The earlier analysis of fewer than 750 of the donors excluded sequences that lacked an unambiguous match to a single V gene segment. In an earlier analysis of approximately 610 of the donors, V segments were called functional above 56.7% productive rearrangements and were called segregating when the between-donor standard deviation exceeded 5%. A statistical classification framework was built for diagnosing cytomegalovirus status from the catalog of TCR beta chain sequences. In a later analysis, TCR nucleotide sequences were compared against IMGT/GENE-DB human TR gene sequences so that V and J genes could be assigned. In a later analysis, CDR3 sequences and most-parsimonious VDJ recombination scenarios were assigned using the TCRdist pipeline. In a later analysis, each TCR beta chain was defined by its CDR3 amino acid sequence together with its V-gene family, and reads without a unique V-gene family were excluded. As a way to deal with suspected cross-contamination and a sequencing artifact, a later analysis dropped over 550 nucleotide sequences that were highly shared and had low generation probability. In a later analysis, a clonal expansion index for each public chain was calculated from normalized within-repertoire ranks of inferred template counts. In a later analysis, generation probabilities were computed with a VDJ recombination model fitted to out-of-frame rearrangements, and the resulting probabilities were checked against IGoR. In a later analysis, TCR-TCR, TCR-HLA and TCR-CMV co-occurrence was scored with hypergeometric tests, and a repertoire-size bias correction was applied to TCR pairs. A later analysis estimated false discovery rates by permuting HLA or CMV assignments 20 times. In a later analysis, co-occurring TCRs were grouped using DBSCAN, and TCRdist sequence similarity was added for clustering within HLA-allele-positive subsets. Repertoires with fewer than 30,000 or more than 120,000 public chains were left out of co-occurrence clustering, as were four to six repertoires with anomalous nucleotide sharing. In its TCRdb copy, this immuneACCESS table keeps in-frame sequences only and misses some clones. Where compared with another copy, unresolved V genes explain less than half of these, and the others have no known cause. D and trimming were read from the DNA, whereas the V and J calls and clone size are those reported in that table. The sample profile shows about 100,000 clones; roughly 88% of them were found once. The ten most abundant clones make up 1.2% of the sample.

Comment on this clone: The antigen this receptor binds is unknown. Base qualities are not recorded, but no much larger clone differs from it by a single base.

The V gene is TRBV7-2 and the J gene is TRBJ1-1, with the D gene call left open. The sequenced material came from PBMCs. This TCR was sampled from a woman aged 18-29 years in good health and CMV-seronegative. The nucleotide sequence reads as follows: TGTGCCAGCAGCTTGGACGGGAGACTAAACACTGAAGCTTTCTTT. The resulting protein is CASSLDGRLNTEAFF.